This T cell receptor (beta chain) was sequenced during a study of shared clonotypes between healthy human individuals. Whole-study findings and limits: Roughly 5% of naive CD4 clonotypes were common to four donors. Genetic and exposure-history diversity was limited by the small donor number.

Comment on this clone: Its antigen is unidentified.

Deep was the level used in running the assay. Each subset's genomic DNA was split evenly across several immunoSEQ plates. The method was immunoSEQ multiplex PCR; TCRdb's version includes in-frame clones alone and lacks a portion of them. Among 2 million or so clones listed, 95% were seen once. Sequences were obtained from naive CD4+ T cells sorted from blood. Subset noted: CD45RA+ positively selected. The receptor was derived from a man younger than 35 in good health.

CDR3 amino acids: CASSFVFLGQGPTGELFF. The CDR3 nucleotides are TGTGCCAGCAGCTTCGTTTTTCTCGGACAGGGCCCCACCGGGGAGCTGTTTTTT. The V call is TRBV7-2, the J call TRBJ2-2, with 8 bases fitting TRBD1. Germline V lookup: CDR1 SGHTA, CDR2 FQGNSA. This CDR3 has 18 residues. V gave up 3 bases and J gave up 4 bases; unmatched junction bases: 13. The entire variable domain, with the rest obtained from reference TRBV7-2 and TRBJ2-2, is as follows: GAGVSQSPSNKVTEKGKDVELRCDPISGHTALYWYRQSLGQGLEFLIYFQGNSAPDKSGLPSDRFSAERTGGSVSTLTIQRTQQEDSAVYLCASSFVFLGQGPTGELFFGEGSRLTVL.